The source of this T cell receptor beta chain is a study of human T cells and chemical hapten exposure. Study-level background: Each patient's scalp received weekly diphenylcyclopropenone throughout the approximately 25-week study. TCR yield per sample varied, mainly due to pooled library volumes.

The CDR3 runs to 13 residues. Per the germline V gene, CDR1 is SQVTM and CDR2 is ANQGSEA. Separate cDNA molecules received unique molecular identifiers, which the library attached to them. TCRdb re-analysed the RACE reads in MiXCR, keeping a single row per CDR3 protein. The repertoire holds around 300,000 distinct CDR3 sequences, with about 7% as singletons. Specified time point: patch test 1, 2 weeks after DPC sensitization. Indicated treatment: therapeutic diphenylcyclopropenone sensitization with weekly scalp DPC. Total RNA came from unfractionated whole blood. This clonotype was detected a few times.

This TCR was sampled from a woman under 30 with alopecia areata. Some clones in this sample may be carry-over from other donors' samples. The chain combines TRBV29-1 with TRBJ1-3; D call uncertain. Sequencing used whole blood, obtained in connection with sensitization to the hapten diphenylcyclopropenone (DPC). CDR3 region: CAYSEGGGNTIYF. The CDR3 region has the DNA TGCGCATACAGCGAGGGAGGCGGAAACACCATATATTTT.